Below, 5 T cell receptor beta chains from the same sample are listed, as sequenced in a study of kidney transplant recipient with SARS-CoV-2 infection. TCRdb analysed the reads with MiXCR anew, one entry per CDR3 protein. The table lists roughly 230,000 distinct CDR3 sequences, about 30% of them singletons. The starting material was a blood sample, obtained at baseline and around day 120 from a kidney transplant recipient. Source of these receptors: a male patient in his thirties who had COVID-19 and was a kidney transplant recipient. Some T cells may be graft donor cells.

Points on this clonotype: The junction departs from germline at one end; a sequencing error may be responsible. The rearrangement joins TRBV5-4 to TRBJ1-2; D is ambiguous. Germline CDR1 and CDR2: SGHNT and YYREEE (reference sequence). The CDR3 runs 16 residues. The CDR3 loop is CASPPVVPGKTYGNTF. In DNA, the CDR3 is TGTGCCAGCCCCCCGGTCGTACCAGGAAAGACCTATGGCAACACCTTC.

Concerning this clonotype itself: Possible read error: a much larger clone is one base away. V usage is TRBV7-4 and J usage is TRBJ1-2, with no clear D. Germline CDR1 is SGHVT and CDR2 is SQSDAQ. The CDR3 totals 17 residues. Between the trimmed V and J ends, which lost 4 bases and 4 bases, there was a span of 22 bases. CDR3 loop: CASSYRTSARKTYGYTF. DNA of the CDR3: TGTGCCAGCAGCTACCGGACTTCAGCTCGAAAGACCTATGGCTACACCTTC. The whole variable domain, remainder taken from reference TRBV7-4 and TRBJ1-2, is GAGVSQSPRYKVAKRGRDVALRCDSISGHVTLYWYRQTLGQGSEVLTYSQSDAQRDKSGRPSGRFSAERPERSVSTLKIQRTEQGDSAVYLCASSYRTSARKTYGYTFGSGTRLTVV.

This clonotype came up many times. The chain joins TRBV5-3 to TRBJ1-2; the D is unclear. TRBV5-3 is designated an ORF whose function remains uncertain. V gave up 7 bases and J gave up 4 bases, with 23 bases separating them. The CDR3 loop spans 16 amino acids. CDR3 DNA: TGTGCCAGATGGATCCCAGTGGTGAGAAAGACCTATGGCTACACCTTC. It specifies CARWIPVVRKTYGYTF.

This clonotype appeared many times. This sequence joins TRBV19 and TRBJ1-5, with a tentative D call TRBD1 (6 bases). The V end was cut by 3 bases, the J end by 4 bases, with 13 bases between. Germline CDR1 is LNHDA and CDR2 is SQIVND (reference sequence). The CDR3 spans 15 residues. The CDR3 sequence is CASSIGGATNQPQHF. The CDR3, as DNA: TGTGCCAGTAGTATTGGGGGCGCTACAAATCAGCCCCAGCATTTT.

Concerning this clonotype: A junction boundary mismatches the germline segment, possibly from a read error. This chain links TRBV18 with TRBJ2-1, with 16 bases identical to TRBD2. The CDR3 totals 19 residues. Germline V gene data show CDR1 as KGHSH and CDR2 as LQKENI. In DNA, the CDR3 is TGTGCCAGCTCACCACGGGGACTAGCGGGAGGGAGCTCCTACAATGAGCAGTTATTC. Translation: CASSPRGLAGGSSYNEQLF.